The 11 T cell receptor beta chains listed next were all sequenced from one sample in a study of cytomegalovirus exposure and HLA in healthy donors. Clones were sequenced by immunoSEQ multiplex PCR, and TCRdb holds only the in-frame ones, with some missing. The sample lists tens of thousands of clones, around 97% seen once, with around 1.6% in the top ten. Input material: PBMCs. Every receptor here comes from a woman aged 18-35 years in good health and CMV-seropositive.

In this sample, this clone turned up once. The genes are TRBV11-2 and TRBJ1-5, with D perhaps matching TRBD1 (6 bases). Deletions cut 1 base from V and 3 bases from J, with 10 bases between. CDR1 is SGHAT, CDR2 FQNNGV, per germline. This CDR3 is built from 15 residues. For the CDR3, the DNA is TGTGCCAGCAGCTTAGTTCCAGGGGACAATCAGCCCCAGCATTTT. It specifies CASSLVPGDNQPQHF. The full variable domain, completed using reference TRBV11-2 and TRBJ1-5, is EAGVAQSPRYKIIEKRQSVAFWCNPISGHATLYWYQQILGQGPKLLIQFQNNGVVDDSQLPKDRFSAERLKGVDSTLKIQPAKLEDSAVYLCASSLVPGDNQPQHFGDGTRLSIL.

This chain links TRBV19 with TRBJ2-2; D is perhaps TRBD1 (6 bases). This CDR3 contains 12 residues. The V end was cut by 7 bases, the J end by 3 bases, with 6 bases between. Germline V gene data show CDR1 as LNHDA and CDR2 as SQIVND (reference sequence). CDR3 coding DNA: TGTGCCAGTACAGGGGACACCGGGGAGCTGTTTTTT. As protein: CASTGDTGELFF.

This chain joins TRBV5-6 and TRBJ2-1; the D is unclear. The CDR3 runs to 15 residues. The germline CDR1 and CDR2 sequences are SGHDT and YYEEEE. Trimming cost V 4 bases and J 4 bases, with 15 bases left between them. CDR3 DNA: TGTGCCAGCAGCATCAGTCTAGGTGGGTACAATGAGCAGTTCTTC. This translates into CASSISLGGYNEQFF.

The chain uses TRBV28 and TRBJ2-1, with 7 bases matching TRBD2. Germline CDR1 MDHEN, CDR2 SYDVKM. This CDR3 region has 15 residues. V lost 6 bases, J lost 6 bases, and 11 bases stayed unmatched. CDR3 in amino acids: CASRPRGVYSNEQFF. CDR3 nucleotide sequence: TGTGCCAGCAGACCTCGGGGGGTGTATAGCAATGAGCAGTTCTTC. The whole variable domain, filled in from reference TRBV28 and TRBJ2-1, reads DVKVTQSSRYLVKRTGEKVFLECVQDMDHENMFWYRQDPGLGLRLIYFSYDVKMKEKGDIPEGYSVSREKKERFSLILESASTNQTSMYLCASRPRGVYSNEQFFGPGTRLTVL.

CDR3: CASSQQGQAGSYEQYF. CDR3 bases: TGTGCCAGCAGCCAACAAGGACAGGCCGGCTCCTACGAGCAGTACTTC. This rearrangement joins TRBV7-9 to TRBJ2-7, with 7 bases matching TRBD1. The CDR3 is 16 amino acids. CDR1 is SEHNR, CDR2 FQNEAQ, per germline (reference sequence). The trim removed 5 bases at V and 0 bases at J, leaving 10 bases unmatched.

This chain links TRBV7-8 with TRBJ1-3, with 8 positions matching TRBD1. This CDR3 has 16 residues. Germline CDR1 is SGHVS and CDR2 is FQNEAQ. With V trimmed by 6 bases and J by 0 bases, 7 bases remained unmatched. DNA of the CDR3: TGTGCCAGCAGTCCTATGACAGGGGCCTCTGGAAACACCATATATTTT. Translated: CASSPMTGASGNTIYF.

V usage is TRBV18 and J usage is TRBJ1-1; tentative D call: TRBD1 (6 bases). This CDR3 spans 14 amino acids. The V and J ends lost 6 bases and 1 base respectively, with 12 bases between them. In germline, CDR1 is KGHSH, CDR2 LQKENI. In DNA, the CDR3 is TGTGCCAGCTCCCCCGCACAGGGGAACACTGAAGCTTTCTTT. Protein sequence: CASSPAQGNTEAFF.

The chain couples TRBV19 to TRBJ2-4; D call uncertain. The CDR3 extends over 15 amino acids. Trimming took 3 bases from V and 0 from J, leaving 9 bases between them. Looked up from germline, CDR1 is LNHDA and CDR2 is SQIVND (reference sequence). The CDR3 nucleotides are TGTGCCAGTAGTATGGCAGAAATAGCCAAAAACATTCAGTACTTC. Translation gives CASSMAEIAKNIQYF.

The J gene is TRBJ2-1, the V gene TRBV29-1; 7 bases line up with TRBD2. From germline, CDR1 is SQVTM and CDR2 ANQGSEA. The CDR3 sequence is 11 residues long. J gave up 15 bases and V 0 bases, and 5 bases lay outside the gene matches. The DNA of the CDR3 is TGCAGCGTTGAAGAAAAAGCGGGACGGTTCTTC. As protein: CSVEEKAGRFF.

The CDR3 bases are TGTGCCGGCGCCGACAGACCTAATCAGCCCCAGCATTTT. This gives the protein CAGADRPNQPQHF. This rearrangement joins TRBV7-2 to TRBJ1-5; TRBD1 is a possible D gene (5 bases). There are 13 residues in the CDR3. Germline V gene lookup returns CDR1 SGHTA and CDR2 FQGNSA. V was cut by 11 bases and J by 4 bases, with 15 bases left in between.

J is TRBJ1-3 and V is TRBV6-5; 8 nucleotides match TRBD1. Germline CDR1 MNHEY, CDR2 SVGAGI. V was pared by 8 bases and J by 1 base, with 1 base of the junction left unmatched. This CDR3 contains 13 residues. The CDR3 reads CASRTGSGNTIYF. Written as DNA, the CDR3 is TGTGCCAGCCGGACAGGGTCTGGAAACACCATATATTTT.